This TCR beta chain was obtained from a study of T-cell reconstitution after alpha-beta-depleted transplantation in children. Study-wide findings and caveats: The origin of alpha-beta T cells about two months after transplant was reportedly several hundred expanded graft clones. Surviving recipient cells, namely T cells and thymic progenitors, were the source of high day-60 TCRbeta diversity in some patients. From newly produced T cells came most of the T-cell counts and diversity one year after transplant.

This clonotype was recorded at least ten times. Its specificity is not known. Trimming took 6 bases from V and 6 from J; bases not matched to a gene: 5. This CDR3 is built from 14 residues. Germline assignment: CDR1 SGHVS and CDR2 FQNEAQ. Library preparation (for TCRbeta) was performed with unique molecular identifiers. TCRdb re-analysed the PCR reads in MiXCR, keeping a single row per CDR3 protein. The sample has under 35,000 distinct CDR3 sequences, roughly 19% seen once; the top ten hold approximately 35%. The input for sequencing was PBMCs, mostly from graft donor cells, taken 60 days after TCRalphabeta/CD19-depleted stem cell transplant. The chain recombines TRBV7-8 with TRBJ1-6; 7 bases fit TRBD1. This sequence was found in a male patient between 2 and 9 years old who had a stem cell transplant for acute lymphoblastic leukemia, so the T cells may come from the graft donor. CDR3 sequence reads: CASRPRGPNSPLHF. The CDR3 DNA sequence: TGTGCCAGCAGACCGAGGGGGCCTAATTCACCCCTCCACTTT. The full variable domain, with the rest looked up from reference TRBV7-8 and TRBJ1-6, is GAGVSQSPRYKVAKRGQDVALRCDPISGHVSLFWYQQALGQGPEFLTYFQNEAQLDKSGLPSDRFFAERPEGSVSTLKIQRTQQEDSAVYLCASRPRGPNSPLHFGNGTRLTVT.